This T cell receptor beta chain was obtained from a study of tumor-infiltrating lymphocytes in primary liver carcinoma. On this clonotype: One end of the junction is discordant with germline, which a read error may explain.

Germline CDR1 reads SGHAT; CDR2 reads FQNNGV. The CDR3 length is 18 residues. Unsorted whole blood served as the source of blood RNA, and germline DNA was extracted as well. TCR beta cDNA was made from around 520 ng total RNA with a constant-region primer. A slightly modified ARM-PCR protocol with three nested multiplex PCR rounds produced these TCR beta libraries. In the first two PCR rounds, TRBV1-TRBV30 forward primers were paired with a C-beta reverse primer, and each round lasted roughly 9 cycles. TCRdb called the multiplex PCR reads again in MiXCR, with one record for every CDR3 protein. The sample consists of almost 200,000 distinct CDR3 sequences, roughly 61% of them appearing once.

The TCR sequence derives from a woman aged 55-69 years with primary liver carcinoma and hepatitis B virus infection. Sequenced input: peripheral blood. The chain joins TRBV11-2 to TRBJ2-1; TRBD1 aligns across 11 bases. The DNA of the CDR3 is TGCGCCAGCACCTTTGGGACAGGGGGTTCCGGCTCCTACAATGAGCAGTTCTTC. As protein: CASTFGTGGSGSYNEQFF. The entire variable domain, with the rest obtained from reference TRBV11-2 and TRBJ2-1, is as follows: EAGVAQSPRYKIIEKRQSVAFWCNPISGHATLYWYQQILGQGPKLLIQFQNNGVVDDSQLPKDRFSAERLKGVDSTLKIQPAKLEDSAVYLCASTFGTGGSGSYNEQFFGPGTRLTVL.